The subject of this entry is one T cell receptor beta chain. CDR1 is SGDLS and CDR2 is YYNGEE in the germline V gene. The V and J ends lost 6 bases and 0 bases respectively, with 9 bases between them. The CDR3 consists of 13 residues. This sample is drawn from a study of STAT5B mutations in CD4+ large granular lymphocyte leukemia. Sequenced by immunoSEQ multiplex PCR; TCRdb stores in-frame clones only, minus some. Here the sample spans approximately 32,000 clones, 69% being singletons. The material sequenced was CD4+ T cells from blood buffy coats. The chain joins TRBV9 to TRBJ2-5, with D hard to call. This TCR came from a human donor in good health. The CDR3 sequence is CASTDFNQETQYF. CDR3 coding DNA: TGTGCCAGCACCGACTTTAACCAAGAGACCCAGTACTTC.